Following are 14 T cell receptor beta chains from one sample sequenced in a study of T cells in Graves' hyperthyroidism and ophthalmopathy (dated by TCRdb to between 2019 and 2020). The method behind the library was multiplex PCR. For sequencing, an Illumina HiSeq 2000 was employed. Amplification of TCR beta CDR3 regions was carried out from RNA transcripts. A first-round RT-PCR of the TCR CDR3 used the HTBI primer set with the Qiagen OneStep RT-PCR kit. Using fastp at Q25 and MiXCR, TCRdb reprocessed the public reads and kept productive beta chains. Rows are combined by CDR3 protein, so each entry shows the most common genes and DNA. The sample table contains about 520,000 distinct CDR3 sequences; only one count was recorded for approximately 25% of them. Over 9% of the sample lies in the top ten. What was sequenced was blood. The receptors come from a woman aged 30 to 39 with Graves' ophthalmopathy.

This clonotype was counted ten times or more. The chain employs TRBV6-1 and TRBJ1-2; D possibly corresponds to TRBD1 (6 bases). The CDR3 has 14 amino acids. Trimming took off 5 bases at V and 3 bases at J, with 13 bases between the two ends. The germline V gene has CDR1 MNHNS and CDR2 SASEGT. CDR3: CASSQAGEDYGYTF. The CDR3 DNA is TGTGCCAGCAGTCAGGCAGGGGAGGACTATGGCTACACCTTC.

Of note for this clonotype: Possible read error: a much larger clone is one base away. The chain combines TRBV4-1 with TRBJ2-2; D is unclear. The V end lost 0 bases, the J end lost 6 bases, and 5 bases lay between the germline ends. CDR1 is MGHRA and CDR2 is YSYEKL in the germline V gene. The CDR3 length is 13 residues. The CDR3 coding sequence is TGCGCCAGCAGCCAAGAGGGTTCCGGGGAGCTGTTTTTT. It encodes CASSQEGSGELFF.

This clonotype has at least ten counts. The chain links TRBV4-1 to TRBJ1-3, with D unresolved. Germline CDR1 reads MGHRA; CDR2 reads YSYEKL. The CDR3 has 12 amino acids. V lost 0 bases to trimming and J lost 4 bases, with 1 base between them. The CDR3 bases are TGCGCCAGCAGCCAAGAGGGAAACACCATATATTTT. This codes for CASSQEGNTIYF.

This clonotype appeared many times. This chain connects TRBV6-1 to TRBJ1-2, with D perhaps matching TRBD1 (5 bases). CDR3 size: 15 residues. V dropped 1 base and J dropped 7 bases, with 16 bases sitting between them. The germline V gene has CDR1 MNHNS and CDR2 SASEGT. The CDR3 sequence: CASSEGQMGSAGYTF. The DNA for the CDR3 is TGTGCCAGCAGTGAAGGACAGATGGGCTCTGCTGGCTACACCTTC.

This clonotype has at least ten counts. The chain couples TRBV7-9 to TRBJ1-1; 9 nucleotides agree with TRBD1. CDR1 SEHNR and CDR2 FQNEAQ come from the germline V gene (reference sequence). The CDR3 length is 16 residues. V was pared by 4 bases and J by 1 base, with 7 bases of the junction left unmatched. CDR3 nucleotide sequence: TGTGCCAGCAGCTGGAAAGGGACAGGGAGGAACACTGAAGCTTTCTTT. This encodes CASSWKGTGRNTEAFF. The complete variable domain, with remaining parts taken from reference TRBV7-9 and TRBJ1-1, reads DTGVSQNPRHKITKRGQNVTFRCDPISEHNRLYWYRQTLGQGPEFLTYFQNEAQLEKSRLLSDRFSAERPKGSFSTLEIQRTEQGDSAMYLCASSWKGTGRNTEAFFGQGTRLTVV.

This clonotype was seen repeatedly, ten times or more. The chain combines TRBV6-1 with TRBJ1-2; D might be TRBD1 (5 bases). The CDR3 is made up of 11 amino acids. The V gene's germline CDR1 is MNHNS and CDR2 SASEGT. Trimming left V 8 bases short and J 7 bases short, with 11 bases between. CDR3: CASFGDRGYTF. The CDR3 region has the DNA TGTGCCAGCTTTGGGGACCGTGGCTACACCTTC.

This clonotype was detected ten times or more. CDR3 sequence reads: CASSLPRTDYGYTF. DNA for the CDR3: TGTGCCAGCAGCTTACCTCGGACAGACTATGGCTACACCTTC. The chain links TRBV7-9 to TRBJ1-2, with D possibly being TRBD1 (6 bases). Germline CDR1 is SEHNR and CDR2 is FQNEAQ (reference sequence). The CDR3 contains 14 residues. V was pared by 2 bases and J by 3 bases, with 10 bases between. The full variable domain, completed using reference TRBV7-9 and TRBJ1-2, is DTGVSQNPRHKITKRGQNVTFRCDPISEHNRLYWYRQTLGQGPEFLTYFQNEAQLEKSRLLSDRFSAERPKGSFSTLEIQRTEQGDSAMYLCASSLPRTDYGYTFGSGTRLTVV.

CDR3 in DNA: TGTGCCAGCAGTGGGGGGGAAACAGGAGTTAATCAGCCCCAGCATTTT. Its protein product is CASSGGETGVNQPQHF. The chain links TRBV6-1 to TRBJ1-5, with a tentative D call TRBD1 (5 bases). There are 16 residues in the CDR3. V was trimmed by 4 bases and J by 4 bases, leaving 17 bases between them. Germline V gene lookup returns CDR1 MNHNS and CDR2 SASEGT.

This clonotype was counted at least ten times. This rearrangement joins TRBV9 to TRBJ2-5; 10 nucleotides agree with TRBD2. The germline V gene has CDR1 SGDLS and CDR2 YYNGEE. CDR3 size: 15 residues. J was trimmed by 0 bases and V by 2 bases; bases with no gene match: 1. In nucleotides, the CDR3 is TGTGCCAGCAGCGTTAGCGGGGGGTACCAAGAGACCCAGTACTTC. This encodes CASSVSGGYQETQYF.

This clonotype was found many times. This rearrangement joins TRBV11-2 to TRBJ2-5, with TRBD2 matching 15 bases. Germline loops: CDR1 SGHAT, CDR2 FQNNGV. The CDR3 extends over 17 amino acids. J was trimmed by 3 bases and V by 6 bases; bases with no gene match: 8. CDR3: CASRFWGLAGGKETQYF. CDR3 bases: TGTGCCAGCAGATTCTGGGGACTAGCGGGGGGAAAAGAGACCCAGTACTTC.

The chain recombines TRBV6-2 or TRBV6-3 with TRBJ2-3; 7 positions match TRBD2. The CDR3 runs 16 residues. Losses at the gene ends were 6 bases for V and 5 bases for J; bases not matched to a gene: 14. Germline V CDR1 and CDR2: MNHEY, SVGEGT. The CDR3 region is CASSRDGLGYVDTQYF. In nucleotides, the CDR3 is TGTGCCAGCAGCCGAGACGGACTAGGATATGTAGATACGCAGTATTTT.

The chain is built from TRBV12-3 or TRBV12-4 and TRBJ1-1; D remains ambiguous. This CDR3 comprises 14 residues. Trimming took off 1 base at V and 6 bases at J, with 12 bases between the two ends. CDR3 bases: TGTGCCAGCAGTTTAGGGGTGGGTAGGCCTGAAGCTTTCTTT. Residues: CASSLGVGRPEAFF.

This clonotype was seen many times. The chain carries TRBV27 and TRBJ1-2, with D possibly TRBD1 on 6 matching bases. The V and J ends lost 4 bases and 5 bases respectively, with 14 bases between them. Germline CDR1 MNHEY, CDR2 SMNVEV (reference sequence). The CDR3 runs 14 residues. CDR3 nucleotides: TGTGCCAGCAGTTCTGGACAGATACCTTATGGCTACACCTTC. Residues: CASSSGQIPYGYTF.

This clonotype was counted at least ten times. V gene TRBV6-2 or TRBV6-3 combines with J gene TRBJ1-1; no reliable D call. The V end lost 0 bases, the J end lost 0 bases, and 14 bases lay between the germline ends. From germline, CDR1 is MNHEY and CDR2 SVGEGT. This CDR3 has 17 residues. Written as DNA, the CDR3 is TGTGCCAGCAGTTACTCAGGCAGGCGAGAGTTGAACACTGAAGCTTTCTTT. Residues: CASSYSGRRELNTEAFF.